This T cell receptor beta chain was identified in a study of OX40 agonist ivuxolimab in advanced cancers. The overall study: From about 23 to 85 years was the age range, with a mean of roughly 64 years, and around 80% were male. Three individuals attained partial responses, comprising one hepatocellular carcinoma case and two cutaneous melanoma cases.

This clone appeared once. Generated by immunoSEQ multiplex PCR, the TCRdb table keeps only in-frame clones and is missing some. The sample lists 35,000 to 40,000 clones, nearly 85% occurring once. J lost 6 bases, V lost 2 bases, and 10 bases had no gene match. The CDR3 spans 17 residues. The germline CDR1 and CDR2 sequences are MNHNS and SASEGT. The clonotype comes from an adult with an advanced solid tumor such as melanoma, head and neck, liver or kidney cancer. The chain combines TRBV6-1 with TRBJ2-3, with TRBD2 matching 11 bases. The specimen was CD4+ or CD8+ T cells sorted from blood, collected in a trial of the OX40 agonist ivuxolimab. CDR3 DNA: TGTGCCAGCAGTGAAAGGAGTAGCGGGGGGGCCCGGGATACGCAGTATTTT. It yields the protein CASSERSSGGARDTQYF.